This T cell receptor (beta chain) was observed in a study of cytomegalovirus exposure and HLA in healthy donors. Using immunoSEQ multiplex PCR, the repertoire was profiled, and TCRdb retains in-frame clones only, with some absent. The sample gives about 270,000 clones, 80% to 90% of which show up once; around 1% is in the top ten. V shed 4 bases and J 5 bases; nucleotides not matched to a gene: 14. CDR1 is SGDLS, CDR2 YYNGEE, per germline. This CDR3 has 16 residues. The chain has TRBV9 and TRBJ2-5; 7 bases fit TRBD2. This clonotype originated in a woman in her late teens or twenties in good health and CMV-seronegative. Sample: PBMCs. The DNA of the CDR3 is TGTGCCAGCAGCTCCAGATCGGGAGCGGGGTTCGAGACCCAGTACTTC. Its protein product is CASSSRSGAGFETQYF. The full variable domain, in which reference TRBV9 and TRBJ2-5 provide the parts outside the CDR3, is DSGVTQTPKHLITATGQRVTLRCSPRSGDLSVYWYQQSLDQGLQFLIQYYNGEERAKGNILERFSAQQFPDLHSELNLSSLELGDSALYFCASSSRSGAGFETQYFGPGTRLLVL.